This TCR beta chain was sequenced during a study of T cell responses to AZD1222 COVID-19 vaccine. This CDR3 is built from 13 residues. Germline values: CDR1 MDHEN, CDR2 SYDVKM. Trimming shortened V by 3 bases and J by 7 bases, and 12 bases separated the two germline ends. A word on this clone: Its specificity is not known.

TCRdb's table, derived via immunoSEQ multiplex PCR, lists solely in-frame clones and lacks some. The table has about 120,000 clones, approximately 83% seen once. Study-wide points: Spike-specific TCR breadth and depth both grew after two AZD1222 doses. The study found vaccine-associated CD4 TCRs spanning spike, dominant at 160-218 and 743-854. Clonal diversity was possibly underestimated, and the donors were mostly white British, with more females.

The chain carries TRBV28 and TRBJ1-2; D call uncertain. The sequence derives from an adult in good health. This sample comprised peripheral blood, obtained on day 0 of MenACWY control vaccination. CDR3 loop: CASSFQSRGGYTF. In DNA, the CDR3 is TGTGCCAGCAGTTTTCAGAGCCGTGGTGGCTACACCTTC.